The T cell receptor beta chain under discussion was sequenced for a study of blood T cell repertoires in COVID-19. Study details: Sources were T cells, B-cell-depleted T cells, or PBMCs; the material itself was cDNA or gDNA.

This clone was seen more than once but under ten times. Methods used by the authors: Estimates of nucleated cell counts were drawn from the amplification of reference gene primers. This table comes from immunoSEQ multiplex PCR, and its TCRdb copy is limited to in-frame clones, with some not included. That table furnishes V, J and clone size, whereas the DNA furnished D and trimming. The sample gives about 20,000 clones, about 85% of which show up once; less than 35% is in the top ten. This receptor was obtained from a human donor with active COVID-19. The donor label of this sample is uncertain. Sequenced material: peripheral blood.

The CDR3 sequence is CASSLALNTGELFF. Written as DNA, the CDR3 is TGTGCCAGCAGTTTAGCGTTGAACACCGGGGAGCTGTTTTTT. This chain connects TRBV28 to TRBJ2-2; D not resolved. The CDR3 is 14 residues long. Trimming removed 2 bases from V and 1 base from J, with 5 bases in between. Germline V CDR1 and CDR2: MDHEN, SYDVKM. The full variable domain, in which reference TRBV28 and TRBJ2-2 provide the parts outside the CDR3, is DVKVTQSSRYLVKRTGEKVFLECVQDMDHENMFWYRQDPGLGLRLIYFSYDVKMKEKGDIPEGYSVSREKKERFSLILESASTNQTSMYLCASSLALNTGELFFGEGSRLTVL.